This TCR beta chain was retrieved from a study of cytomegalovirus exposure and HLA in healthy donors. Whole-study findings and limits: Analysis performed later found more than 15,000 TCR beta sequences associated with HLA alleles at 0.05 false discovery rate.

On this clone itself: The antigen is undetermined.

Researchers ran the PCR with 60 Vbeta and 13 Jbeta primers. In the authors' workflow: A later analysis tallied tens of millions of unique TCR beta chains, 8.5 million to 11 million of them shared. Assay used: immunoSEQ multiplex PCR; TCRdb lists only in-frame clones, some missing. V and J calls plus clone size are reproduced from that table; the DNA served to infer D and trimming. Of around 130,000 clones in the sample, 70% to 85% were seen once. The CDR3 has 13 residues. Germline CDR1 is MNHEY and CDR2 is SMNVEV (reference sequence). V lost 5 bases and J lost 4, with 9 bases in between. This chain joins TRBV27 and TRBJ2-1; D gene uncertain. The sequencing input was PBMCs. This receptor was taken from a boy aged 5 to 17 in good health and CMV-seronegative. CDR3 region: CASSVTPYNEQFF. The CDR3 DNA sequence: TGTGCCAGCAGTGTGACACCTTACAATGAGCAGTTCTTC.